This record covers a single T cell receptor (beta chain). RNA transcripts yielded amplified TCR beta CDR3 regions. A first-round RT-PCR of the TCR CDR3 used the HTBI primer set. TCRdb re-analysed the multiplex PCR reads in MiXCR, keeping a single row per CDR3 protein. The repertoire holds about 840,000 distinct CDR3 sequences, with over 35% as singletons. Germline V gene lookup returns CDR1 SGHRS and CDR2 YFSETQ. The V end lost 0 bases, the J end lost 4 bases, and 13 bases lay between the germline ends. This CDR3 comprises 15 residues. The data are from a study of T cells in Graves' hyperthyroidism and ophthalmopathy.

This clonotype was sampled from a young man with Graves' hyperthyroidism. V usage is TRBV5-1 and J usage is TRBJ2-5; possibly TRBD1 for D (5 bases). Input material: blood. The CDR3 region is CASSLEAARGETQYF. The CDR3 region has the DNA TGCGCCAGCAGCTTGGAGGCGGCAAGGGGAGAGACCCAGTACTTC.